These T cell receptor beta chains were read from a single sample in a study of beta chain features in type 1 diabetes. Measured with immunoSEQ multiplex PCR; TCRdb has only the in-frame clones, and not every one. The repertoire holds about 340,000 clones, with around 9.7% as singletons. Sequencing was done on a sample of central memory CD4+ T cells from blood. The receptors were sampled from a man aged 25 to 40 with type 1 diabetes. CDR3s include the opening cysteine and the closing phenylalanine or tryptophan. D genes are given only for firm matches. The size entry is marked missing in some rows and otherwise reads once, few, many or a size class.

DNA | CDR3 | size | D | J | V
TGCGCCAGCAGTCAATCTTCTCACCGCTTCTTTAGCAATCAGCCCCAGCATTTT | CASSQSSHRFFSNQPQHF | few | . | TRBJ1-5 | TRBV23-1
TGTGCCAGCAGCTTCGCCAGGGGTCTGGACGAGCAGTACTTC | CASSFARGLDEQYF | few | . | TRBJ2-7 | TRBV7-8
TGTGCCAGCAAAGCCCATTCAGGAGCCAACGAGCAGTACTTC | CASKAHSGANEQYF | . | . | TRBJ2-7 | TRBV28
TGTGCCAGCAGCGTAGCGGGACAACTCCAAGAGACCCAGTACTTC | CASSVAGQLQETQYF | many | . | TRBJ2-5 | TRBV9
TGCGCCAGCAGCCAACGAGCCCCCGGGACACTTTCCGCCTACGAGCAGTACTTC | CASSQRAPGTLSAYEQYF | few | . | TRBJ2-7 | TRBV4-3
TGTGCCAGCAGCTTAGCGCAGACTAGCGGGAGCTACGAGCAGTACTTC | CASSLAQTSGSYEQYF | . | TRBD2 | TRBJ2-7 | TRBV7-2
TGTGCCAGCTCACCTTTTTCAGGGGATGAAGCTTTCTTT | CASSPFSGDEAFF | few | . | TRBJ1-1 | TRBV18
TGTGCCAGCAGCACCGGGACCGATCCCTACGAGCAGTACTTC | CASSTGTDPYEQYF | few | . | TRBJ2-7 | TRBV9
TGTGCCAGCTCACCAAAAATGGATGCTGAAGCTTTCTTT | CASSPKMDAEAFF | . | . | TRBJ1-1 | TRBV18
TGTGCCAGCAGCACAGAGGCTCGGGGTTGGGAGACCCAGTACTTC | CASSTEARGWETQYF | . | . | TRBJ2-5 | TRBV7-2
TGTGCCAGCTCACCAAGTAGCGAAGAGACCCAGTACTTC | CASSPSSEETQYF | . | . | TRBJ2-5 | TRBV18
TGTGCCAGCAGCCAAGCTGAGAGGGCCACTGAAGCTTTCTTT | CASSQAERATEAFF | . | . | TRBJ1-1 | TRBV14
TGTGCCAGCAGCCCGAGCGGGGGGTACTCGGGAGAGCAGTACTTC | CASSPSGGYSGEQYF | few | TRBD2 | TRBJ2-7 | TRBV7-2
TGCAGCTATTTCAAGGGCGGCTATGGCTACACCTTC | CSYFKGGYGYTF | few | . | TRBJ1-2 | TRBV29-1
TGTGCCAGCAGCTCCCTGGGACAGGGGGCCTACGAGCAGTACTTC | CASSSLGQGAYEQYF | . | TRBD1 | TRBJ2-7 | TRBV7-8
TGTGCCAGCAGTCTTCTCTCCTACGAGCAGTACTTC | CASSLLSYEQYF | many | . | TRBJ2-7 | TRBV27
TGTGCCAGCTCACCTTCGGACACCAGCAATCAGCCCCAGCATTTT | CASSPSDTSNQPQHF | . | . | TRBJ1-5 | TRBV18